The rows below give T cell receptor beta chains drawn from one sample of a study of blood T cell repertoires in COVID-19. Some clones are missing from TCRdb's copy, which holds only in-frame ones; the method was immunoSEQ multiplex PCR. The repertoire holds about 88,000 clones, around nine tenths seen once, with approximately 2.9% in the top ten. Sequencing was performed on peripheral blood. These TCRs come from a woman older than 75 with acute or convalescent COVID-19. The CDR3 runs from the conserved cysteine through the conserved F or W. D genes are given only for firm matches. Size values are once, few and many counts, or a class for expanded clones, and some rows have none.

clone_size	j_call	d_call	v_call	cdr3_nt	cdr3_aa
few	TRBJ2-2	TRBD2	TRBV27	TGTGCCAGCAGACTAGCGGGAGGGCCTGCCGGGGAGCTGTTTTTT	CASRLAGGPAGELFF
once	TRBJ1-2	TRBD1	TRBV20-1	TGCAGTGCTAGTGACAGGGGTGGCTATGGCTACACCTTC	CSASDRGGYGYTF
.	TRBJ2-7	.	TRBV29-1	TGCAGCGGTGGGACTGCCTACGAGCAGTACTTC	CSGGTAYEQYF
.	TRBJ1-5	.	TRBV2	TGTGCCAGCAGTGAAGATGGGGCGGTAAACAATCAGCCCCAGCATTTT	CASSEDGAVNNQPQHF
.	TRBJ1-5	TRBD1	TRBV30	TGTGCCTGGAGTGTCCTGGACAGGGGGTTTCCCCAGCATTTT	CAWSVLDRGFPQHF
.	TRBJ2-5	.	TRBV7-2	TGTGCCAGCAGCTCTGAGACTTGGTACCAAGAGACCCAGTACTTC	CASSSETWYQETQYF
.	TRBJ2-7	.	TRBV7-2	TGTGCCAGCAGCCCTGGGAAAGGGGTCGGCCACGAGCAGTACTTC	CASSPGKGVGHEQYF
.	TRBJ1-2	.	TRBV7-2	TGTGCCAGCAGCTTAGGGACAGCGAACTATGGCTACACCTTC	CASSLGTANYGYTF
.	TRBJ2-2	.	TRBV25-1	TGTGCCAGCAGTGAAACTTCCAGGGCCACCGGGGAGCTGTTTTTT	CASSETSRATGELFF
.	TRBJ2-5	.	TRBV9	TGTGCCAGCAGCCCCAGATGGTCCGGGGAGACCCAGTACTTC	CASSPRWSGETQYF
.	TRBJ2-7	TRBD2	TRBV27	TGTGCCAGCAGTTTAGAAGGCCCGGGACTAGCGGGAGACGAGCAGTACTTC	CASSLEGPGLAGDEQYF
once	TRBJ2-1	.	TRBV5-1	TGCGCCAGCAGCTTTGGGGGGATTTACAATGAGCAGTTCTTC	CASSFGGIYNEQFF
.	TRBJ2-3	TRBD1	TRBV5-1	TGCGCCAGCAGCTTGGGCACAGGGGTATATACGCAGTATTTT	CASSLGTGVYTQYF
.	TRBJ2-1	.	TRBV20-1	TGCAGTGCTAGTCAACAGGACTACAATGAGCAGTTCTTC	CSASQQDYNEQFF
.	TRBJ2-1	.	TRBV13	TGTGCCAGCAGCTTAGGTCTGGCGGGACTTTACAATGAGCAGTTCTTC	CASSLGLAGLYNEQFF
.	TRBJ1-6	TRBD1	TRBV7-9	TGTGCCAGCAGCCCGACAGGGGGCTTTTCACCCCTCCACTTT	CASSPTGGFSPLHF
.	TRBJ1-3	.	TRBV28	TGTGCCAGTAAAAAAGGAAACACCATATATTTT	CASKKGNTIYF
few	TRBJ2-3	TRBD2	TRBV4-2	TGTGCCAGCAGCCGTAACCCGGGGACTAGCGGGAGGTCAGATACGCAGTATTTT	CASSRNPGTSGRSDTQYF
once	TRBJ1-2	.	TRBV10-3	TGTGCCATCAGTGAGGGGAGAGGGAGGGGTGTTGTCTACACCTTC	CAISEGRGRGVVYTF
.	TRBJ2-4	TRBD2	TRBV7-2	TGTGCCAGCAGCTCCCCCGGGGGGGCAGGGTTCCAAAACATTCAGTACTTC	CASSSPGGAGFQNIQYF
once	TRBJ1-3	.	TRBV28	TGTGCCAGCAGAAAACAGGGTTTGGAATCTGGAAACACCATATATTTT	CASRKQGLESGNTIYF
.	TRBJ2-1	TRBD2	TRBV5-1	TGCGCCAGCAGCTTGGGAACTAGCGGGAGTTCAAATGAGCAGTTCTTC	CASSLGTSGSSNEQFF
.	TRBJ2-7	TRBD2	TRBV7-2	TGTGCCAGCAGCAAGACGATGGGACTAGCGGGAGAGTATTACGAGCAGTACTTC	CASSKTMGLAGEYYEQYF
.	TRBJ1-4	.	TRBV15	TGTGCCACCAGCAGAGTACAGGGAGATAATGAAAAACTGTTTTTT	CATSRVQGDNEKLFF
.	TRBJ2-7	TRBD2	TRBV3-1/TRBV3-2	TGTGCCAGCAGCCAAGGGGGGGGAATCGGCTACGAGCAGTACTTC	CASSQGGGIGYEQYF
.	TRBJ1-3	TRBD1	TRBV4-3	TGCGCCAGCAGCCAAGACAGGGGGCTTGGAAACACCATATATTTT	CASSQDRGLGNTIYF
.	TRBJ1-5	TRBD1	TRBV27	TGTGCCAGCAGGGGGACAGGGAGTGGCAATCAGCCCCAGCATTTT	CASRGTGSGNQPQHF
few	TRBJ1-2	TRBD1	TRBV11-2	TGTGCCAGCAGCTCAGGACAGGGGAGCTATGGCTACACCTTC	CASSSGQGSYGYTF